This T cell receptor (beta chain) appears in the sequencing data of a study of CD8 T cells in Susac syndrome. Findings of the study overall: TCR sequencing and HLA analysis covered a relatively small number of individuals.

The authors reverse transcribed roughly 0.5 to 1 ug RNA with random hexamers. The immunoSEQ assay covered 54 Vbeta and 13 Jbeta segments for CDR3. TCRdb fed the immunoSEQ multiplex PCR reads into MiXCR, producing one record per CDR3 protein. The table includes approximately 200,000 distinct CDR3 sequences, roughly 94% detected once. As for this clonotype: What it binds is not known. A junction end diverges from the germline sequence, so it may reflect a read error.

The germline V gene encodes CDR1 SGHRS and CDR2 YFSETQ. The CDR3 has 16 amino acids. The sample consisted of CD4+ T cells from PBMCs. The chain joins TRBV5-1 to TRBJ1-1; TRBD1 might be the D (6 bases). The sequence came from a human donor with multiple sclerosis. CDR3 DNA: TGCGCCAGCAGCTTACCGACAGGCAGCCTGAAGACTGAAGCTTTCTTT. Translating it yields CASSLPTGSLKTEAFF.